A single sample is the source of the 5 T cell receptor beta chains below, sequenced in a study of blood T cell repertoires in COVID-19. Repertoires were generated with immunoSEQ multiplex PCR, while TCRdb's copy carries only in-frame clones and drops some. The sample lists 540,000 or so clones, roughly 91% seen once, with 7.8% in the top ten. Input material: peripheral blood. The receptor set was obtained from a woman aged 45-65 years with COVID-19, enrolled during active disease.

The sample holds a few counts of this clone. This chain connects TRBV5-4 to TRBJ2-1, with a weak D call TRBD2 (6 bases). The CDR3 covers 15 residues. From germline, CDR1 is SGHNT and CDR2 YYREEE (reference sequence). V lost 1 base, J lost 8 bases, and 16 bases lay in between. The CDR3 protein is CASSLLLPGEDEQFF. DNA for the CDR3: TGTGCCAGCAGCTTGCTGCTCCCCGGGGAGGATGAGCAGTTCTTC. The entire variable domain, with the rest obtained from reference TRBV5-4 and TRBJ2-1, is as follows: ETGVTQSPTHLIKTRGQQVTLRCSSQSGHNTVSWYQQALGQGPQFIFQYYREEENGRGNFPPRFSGLQFPNYSSELNVNALELDDSALYLCASSLLLPGEDEQFFGPGTRLTVL.

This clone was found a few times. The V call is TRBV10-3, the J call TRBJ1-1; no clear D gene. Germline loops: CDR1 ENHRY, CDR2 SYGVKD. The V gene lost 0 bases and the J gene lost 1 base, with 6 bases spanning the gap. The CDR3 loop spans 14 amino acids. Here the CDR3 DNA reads TGTGCCATCAGTGAGTCGATACAGAACACTGAAGCTTTCTTT. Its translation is CAISESIQNTEAFF.

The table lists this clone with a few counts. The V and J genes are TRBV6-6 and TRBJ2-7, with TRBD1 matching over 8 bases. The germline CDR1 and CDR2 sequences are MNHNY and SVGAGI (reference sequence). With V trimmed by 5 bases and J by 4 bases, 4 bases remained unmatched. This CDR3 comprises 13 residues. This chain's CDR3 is CASSGGQDYEQYF. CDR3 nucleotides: TGTGCCAGCAGTGGGGGACAGGATTACGAGCAGTACTTC.

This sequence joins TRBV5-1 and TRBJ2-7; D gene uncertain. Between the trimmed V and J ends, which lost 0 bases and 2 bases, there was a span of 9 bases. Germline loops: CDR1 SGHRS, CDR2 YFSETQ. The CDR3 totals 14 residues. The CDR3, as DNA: TGCGCCAGCAGCTTGGGCGCGGTACCCTACGAGCAGTACTTC. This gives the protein CASSLGAVPYEQYF.

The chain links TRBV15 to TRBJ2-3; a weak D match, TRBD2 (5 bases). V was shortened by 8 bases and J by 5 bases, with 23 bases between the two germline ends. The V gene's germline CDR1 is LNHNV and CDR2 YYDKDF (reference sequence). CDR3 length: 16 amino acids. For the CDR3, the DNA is TGTGCCACCTCTCCTACTAGATCCCGGGCCGGAGATACGCAGTATTTT. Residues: CATSPTRSRAGDTQYF.